The sequence of this T cell receptor beta chain was determined in a study of blood T cell repertoires in COVID-19. On the study more broadly: Acute and convalescent COVID-19 specimens originated in the United States, Italy and Spain. The cDNA or gDNA used as material had been derived from T cells, B-cell-depleted T cells, or PBMCs.

Original methodology: Amplification with reference gene primers provided the estimates of nucleated cell counts. Sequencing was performed with immunoSEQ multiplex PCR; in TCRdb, only in-frame clones are kept and a portion is missing. The DNA gave D and trimming, while V, J and clone size come from that table. Of around 77,000 clones listed, around 80% were seen once; the top ten hold 25% to 30%. CDR1 is SGHTA, CDR2 FQGNSA, per germline. Trimming pared 2 bases from V and 5 bases from J, leaving 13 bases between. CDR3 size: 14 residues. The receptor comes from a woman of 80 years or more with active or convalescent COVID-19. The rearrangement uses TRBV7-2 and TRBJ2-7, with D perhaps matching TRBD2 (5 bases). The sequenced sample consisted of peripheral blood. CDR3 sequence (DNA): TGTGCCAGCAGCTTATCTTCTCGGGGTAACGAGCAGTACTTC. Protein product: CASSLSSRGNEQYF.